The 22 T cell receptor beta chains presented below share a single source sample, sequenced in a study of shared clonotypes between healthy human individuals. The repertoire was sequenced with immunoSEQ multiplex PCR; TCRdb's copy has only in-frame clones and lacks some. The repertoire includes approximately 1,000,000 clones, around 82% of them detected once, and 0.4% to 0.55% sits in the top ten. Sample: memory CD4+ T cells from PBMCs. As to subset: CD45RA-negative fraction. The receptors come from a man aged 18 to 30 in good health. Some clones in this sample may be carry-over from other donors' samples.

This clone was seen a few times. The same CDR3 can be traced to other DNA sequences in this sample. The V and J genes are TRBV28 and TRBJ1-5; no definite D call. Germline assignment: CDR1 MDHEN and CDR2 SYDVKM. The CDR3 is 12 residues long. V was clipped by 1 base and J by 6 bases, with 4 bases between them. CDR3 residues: CASSLLGQPQHF. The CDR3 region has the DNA TGTGCCAGCAGTTTATTAGGTCAGCCCCAGCATTTT.

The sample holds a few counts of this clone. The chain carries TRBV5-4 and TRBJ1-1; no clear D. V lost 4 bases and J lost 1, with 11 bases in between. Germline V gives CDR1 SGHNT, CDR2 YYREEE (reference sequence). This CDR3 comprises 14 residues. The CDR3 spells CASSPRLSNTEAFF. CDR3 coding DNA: TGTGCCAGCAGCCCGCGACTGTCGAACACTGAAGCTTTCTTT.

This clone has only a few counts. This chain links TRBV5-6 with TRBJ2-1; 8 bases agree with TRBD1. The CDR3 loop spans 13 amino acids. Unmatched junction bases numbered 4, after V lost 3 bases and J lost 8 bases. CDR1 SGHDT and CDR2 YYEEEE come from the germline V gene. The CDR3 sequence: CASSWGQDDEQFF. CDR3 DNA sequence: TGTGCCAGCAGCTGGGGACAGGATGATGAGCAGTTCTTC.

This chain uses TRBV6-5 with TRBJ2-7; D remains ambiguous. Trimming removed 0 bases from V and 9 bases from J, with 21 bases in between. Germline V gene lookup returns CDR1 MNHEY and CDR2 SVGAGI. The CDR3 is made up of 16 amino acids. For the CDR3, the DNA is TGTGCCAGCAGTTACTCGATCCCGACCCGAGAACAAGGGCAGTACTTC. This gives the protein CASSYSIPTREQGQYF.

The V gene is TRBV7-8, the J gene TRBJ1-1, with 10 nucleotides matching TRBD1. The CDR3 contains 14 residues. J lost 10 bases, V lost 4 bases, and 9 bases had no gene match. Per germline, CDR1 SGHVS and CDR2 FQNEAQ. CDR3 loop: CASSYRGTGDVAFF. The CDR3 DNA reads TGTGCCAGCAGCTACCGGGGGACAGGGGATGTAGCTTTCTTT.

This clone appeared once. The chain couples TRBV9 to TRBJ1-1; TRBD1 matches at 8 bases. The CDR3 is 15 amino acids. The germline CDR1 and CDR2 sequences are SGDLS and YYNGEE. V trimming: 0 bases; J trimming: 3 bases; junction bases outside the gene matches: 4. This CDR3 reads CASSVDGQGYTEAFF. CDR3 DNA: TGTGCCAGCAGCGTAGACGGACAGGGTTACACTGAAGCTTTCTTT.

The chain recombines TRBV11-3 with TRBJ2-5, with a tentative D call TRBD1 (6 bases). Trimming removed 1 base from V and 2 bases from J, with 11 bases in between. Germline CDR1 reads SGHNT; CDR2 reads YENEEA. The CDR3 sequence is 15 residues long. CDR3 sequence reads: CASSLGGDIQETQYF. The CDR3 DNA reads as TGTGCCAGCAGCTTAGGAGGGGACATACAAGAGACCCAGTACTTC.

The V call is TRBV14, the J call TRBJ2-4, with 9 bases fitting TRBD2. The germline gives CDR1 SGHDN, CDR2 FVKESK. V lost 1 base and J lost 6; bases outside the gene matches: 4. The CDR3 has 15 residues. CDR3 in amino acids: CASSQGLAGLNIQYF. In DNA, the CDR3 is TGTGCCAGCAGCCAAGGCCTAGCGGGATTAAACATTCAGTACTTC.

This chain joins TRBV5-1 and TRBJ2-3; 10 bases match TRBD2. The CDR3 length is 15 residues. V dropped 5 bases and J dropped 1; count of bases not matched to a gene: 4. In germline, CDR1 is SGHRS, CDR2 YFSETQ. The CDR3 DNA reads TGCGCCAGCAGAGCCGGACTAGCGGGCACAGATACGCAGTATTTT. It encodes CASRAGLAGTDTQYF. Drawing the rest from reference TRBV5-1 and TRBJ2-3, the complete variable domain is KAGVTQTPRYLIKTRGQQVTLSCSPISGHRSVSWYQQTPGQGLQFLFEYFSETQRNKGNFPGRFSGRQFSNSRSEMNVSTLELGDSALYLCASRAGLAGTDTQYFGPGTRLTVL.

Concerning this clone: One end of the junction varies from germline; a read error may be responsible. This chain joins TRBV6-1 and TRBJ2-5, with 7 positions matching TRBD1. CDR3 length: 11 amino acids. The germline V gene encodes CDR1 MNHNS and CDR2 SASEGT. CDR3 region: CACRGFETQYF. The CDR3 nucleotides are TGTGCCTGCAGGGGGTTTGAGACCCAGTACTTC.

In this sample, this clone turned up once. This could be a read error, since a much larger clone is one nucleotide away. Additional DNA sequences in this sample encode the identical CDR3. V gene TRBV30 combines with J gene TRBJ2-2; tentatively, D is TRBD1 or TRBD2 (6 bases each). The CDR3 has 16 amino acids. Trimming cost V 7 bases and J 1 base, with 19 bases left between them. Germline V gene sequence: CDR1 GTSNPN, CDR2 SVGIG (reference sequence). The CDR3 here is CASIRGRAGNTGELFF. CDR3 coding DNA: TGTGCCTCAATTCGGGGGCGGGCGGGGAACACCGGGGAGCTGTTTTTT.

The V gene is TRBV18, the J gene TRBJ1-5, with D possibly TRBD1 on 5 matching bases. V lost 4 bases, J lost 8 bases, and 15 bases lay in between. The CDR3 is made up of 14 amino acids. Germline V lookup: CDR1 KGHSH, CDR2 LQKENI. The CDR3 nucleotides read TGTGCCAGCTCACAAAGAAATCAGGGTAAGCCCCAGCATTTT. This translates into CASSQRNQGKPQHF.

CDR3 loop: CASSLQGDRTNEKLFF. Written as DNA, the CDR3 is TGTGCCAGCTCACTCCAGGGGGACAGGACTAATGAAAAACTGTTTTTT. The genes are TRBV18 and TRBJ1-4; 8 bases agree with TRBD1. V was clipped by 4 bases and J by 2 bases; unmatched bases: 6. Germline V CDR1 and CDR2: KGHSH, LQKENI. CDR3 size: 16 residues.

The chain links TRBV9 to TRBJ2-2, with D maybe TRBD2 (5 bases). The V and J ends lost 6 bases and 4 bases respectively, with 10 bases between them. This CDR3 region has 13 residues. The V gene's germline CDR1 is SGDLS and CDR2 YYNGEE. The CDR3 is CASMGRGTGELFF. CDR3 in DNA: TGTGCCAGCATGGGCCGGGGCACCGGGGAGCTGTTTTTT.

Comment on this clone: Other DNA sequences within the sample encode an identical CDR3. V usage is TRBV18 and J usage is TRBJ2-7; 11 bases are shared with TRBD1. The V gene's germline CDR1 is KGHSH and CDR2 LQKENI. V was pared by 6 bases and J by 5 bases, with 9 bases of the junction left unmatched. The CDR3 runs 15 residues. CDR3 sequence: CASSPPAGQGDEQYF. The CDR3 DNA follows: TGTGCCAGCTCGCCTCCCGCGGGACAGGGGGACGAGCAGTACTTC.

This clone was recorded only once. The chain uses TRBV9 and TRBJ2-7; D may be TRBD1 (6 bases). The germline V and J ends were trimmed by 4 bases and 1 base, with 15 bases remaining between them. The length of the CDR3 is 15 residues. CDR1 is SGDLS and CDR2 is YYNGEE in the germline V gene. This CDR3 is CASSPQGQGSYEQYF. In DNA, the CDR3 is TGTGCCAGCAGCCCCCAAGGGCAGGGGTCCTACGAGCAGTACTTC.

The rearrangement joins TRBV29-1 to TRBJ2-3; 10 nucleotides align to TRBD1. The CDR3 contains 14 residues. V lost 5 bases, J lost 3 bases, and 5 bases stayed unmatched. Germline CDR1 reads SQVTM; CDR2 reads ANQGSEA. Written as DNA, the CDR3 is TGCAGCGTTTCCGGGACAGGGGTGACAGATACGCAGTATTTT. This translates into CSVSGTGVTDTQYF.

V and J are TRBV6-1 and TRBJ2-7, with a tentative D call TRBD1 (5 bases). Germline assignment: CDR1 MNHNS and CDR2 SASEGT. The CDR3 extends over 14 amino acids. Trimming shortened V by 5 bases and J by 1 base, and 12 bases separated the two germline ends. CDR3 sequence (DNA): TGTGCCAGCAGTTTGCGACAGCATTCCTACGAGCAGTACTTC. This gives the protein CASSLRQHSYEQYF.

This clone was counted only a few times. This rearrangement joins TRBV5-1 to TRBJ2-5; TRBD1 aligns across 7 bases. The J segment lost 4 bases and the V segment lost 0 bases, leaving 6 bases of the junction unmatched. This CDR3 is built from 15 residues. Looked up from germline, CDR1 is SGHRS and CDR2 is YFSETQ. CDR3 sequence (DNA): TGCGCCAGCAGCTTGGCCCGAGGGGGCGCAGAGACCCAGTACTTC. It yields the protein CASSLARGGAETQYF.

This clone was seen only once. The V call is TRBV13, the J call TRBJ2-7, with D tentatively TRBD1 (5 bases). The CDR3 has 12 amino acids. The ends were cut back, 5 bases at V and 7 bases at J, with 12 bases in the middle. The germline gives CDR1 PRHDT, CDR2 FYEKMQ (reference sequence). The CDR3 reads CASSPRKGEQYF. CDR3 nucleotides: TGTGCCAGCAGCCCCCGAAAGGGGGAGCAGTACTTC.

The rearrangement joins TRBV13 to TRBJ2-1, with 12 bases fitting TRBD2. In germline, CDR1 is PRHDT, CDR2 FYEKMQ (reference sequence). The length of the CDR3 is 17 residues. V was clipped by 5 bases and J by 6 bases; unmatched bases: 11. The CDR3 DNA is TGTGCCAGCAGCCTCCGACTAGCGGGGGACTTTATCAATGAGCAGTTCTTC. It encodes CASSLRLAGDFINEQFF.

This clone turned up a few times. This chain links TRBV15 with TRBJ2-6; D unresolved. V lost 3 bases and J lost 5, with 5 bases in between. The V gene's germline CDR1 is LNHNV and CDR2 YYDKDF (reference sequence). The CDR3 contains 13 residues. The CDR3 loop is CATSSGRANVLTF. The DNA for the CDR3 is TGTGCCACCAGCAGTGGACGGGCCAACGTCCTGACTTTC.